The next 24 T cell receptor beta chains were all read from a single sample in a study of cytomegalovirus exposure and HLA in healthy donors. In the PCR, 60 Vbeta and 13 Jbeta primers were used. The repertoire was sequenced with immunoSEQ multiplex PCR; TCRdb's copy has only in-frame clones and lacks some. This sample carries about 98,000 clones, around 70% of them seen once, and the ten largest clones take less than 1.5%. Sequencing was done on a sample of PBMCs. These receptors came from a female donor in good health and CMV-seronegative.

DNA of the CDR3: TGTGCCAGCAGTTACTCGACCCGTCAGGTCGTCTATGGCTACACCTTC. The encoded protein is CASSYSTRQVVYGYTF. The gene calls are TRBV6-6 and TRBJ1-2, with unresolved D. V was clipped by 0 bases and J by 4 bases, with 15 bases between them. The germline V gene encodes CDR1 MNHNY and CDR2 SVGAGI (reference sequence). CDR3 length equals 16 residues.

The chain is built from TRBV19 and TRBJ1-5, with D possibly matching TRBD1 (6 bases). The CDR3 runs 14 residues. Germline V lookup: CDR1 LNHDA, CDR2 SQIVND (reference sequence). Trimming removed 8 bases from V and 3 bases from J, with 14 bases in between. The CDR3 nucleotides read TGTGCCAGTTCACAGGGTTGGGCCAATCAGCCCCAGCATTTT. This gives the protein CASSQGWANQPQHF.

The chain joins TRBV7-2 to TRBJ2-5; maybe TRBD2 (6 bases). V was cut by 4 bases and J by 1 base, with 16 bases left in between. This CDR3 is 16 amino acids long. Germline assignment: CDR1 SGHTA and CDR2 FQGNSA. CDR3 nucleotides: TGTGCCAGCAGCTCCCTTGGGGGGAGCCCCCAAGAGACCCAGTACTTC. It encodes CASSSLGGSPQETQYF.

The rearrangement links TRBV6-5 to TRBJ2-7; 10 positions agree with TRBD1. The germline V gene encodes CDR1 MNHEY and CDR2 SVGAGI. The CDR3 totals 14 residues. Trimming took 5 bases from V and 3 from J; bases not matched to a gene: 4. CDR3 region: CASSPWDRGYEQYF. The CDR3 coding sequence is TGTGCCAGCAGTCCATGGGACAGGGGCTACGAGCAGTACTTC.

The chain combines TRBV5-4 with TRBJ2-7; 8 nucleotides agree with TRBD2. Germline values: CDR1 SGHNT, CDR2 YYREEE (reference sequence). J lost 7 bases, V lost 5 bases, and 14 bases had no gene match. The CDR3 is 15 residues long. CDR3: CASSMAGTRETEQYF. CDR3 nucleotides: TGTGCCAGCAGTATGGCCGGGACTAGAGAAACAGAGCAGTACTTC.

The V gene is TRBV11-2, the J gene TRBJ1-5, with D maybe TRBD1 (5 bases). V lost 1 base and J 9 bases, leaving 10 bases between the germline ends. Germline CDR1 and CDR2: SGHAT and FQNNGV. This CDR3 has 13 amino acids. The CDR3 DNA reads TGTGCCAGCAGCTTAGTTCAGGGTACGCCCCAGCATTTT. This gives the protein CASSLVQGTPQHF.

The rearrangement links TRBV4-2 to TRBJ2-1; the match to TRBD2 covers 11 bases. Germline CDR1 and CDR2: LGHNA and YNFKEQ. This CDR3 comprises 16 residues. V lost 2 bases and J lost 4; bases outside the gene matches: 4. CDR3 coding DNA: TGTGCCAGCAGCCAAACCGGGACTAGCGGATACAATGAGCAGTTCTTC. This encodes CASSQTGTSGYNEQFF.

CDR3 protein: CASRPRTSGYNEQFF. As DNA, the CDR3 is TGTGCCAGCAGACCCCGGACTAGCGGGTACAATGAGCAGTTCTTC. The chain links TRBV7-2 to TRBJ2-1; the match to TRBD2 covers 11 bases. The J segment lost 4 bases and the V segment lost 6 bases, leaving 5 bases of the junction unmatched. The CDR3 loop spans 15 amino acids. Germline V CDR1 and CDR2: SGHTA, FQGNSA.

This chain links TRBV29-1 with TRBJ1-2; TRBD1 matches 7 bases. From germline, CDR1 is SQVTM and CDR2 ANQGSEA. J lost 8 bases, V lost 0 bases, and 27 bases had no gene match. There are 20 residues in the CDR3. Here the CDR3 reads CSVEDLRFGDRAGIYGGYTF. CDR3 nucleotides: TGCAGCGTTGAAGATCTCCGATTTGGAGACAGGGCGGGTATCTATGGCGGCTACACCTTC.

The CDR3 spells CAWGPSGRGEQYF. The CDR3 DNA sequence: TGTGCCTGGGGACCTAGCGGGAGAGGTGAGCAGTACTTC. The chain combines TRBV30 with TRBJ2-7, with TRBD2 matching 10 bases. The V segment lost 5 bases and the J segment 7 bases; nucleotides outside the gene matches: 8. CDR3 size: 13 residues. Germline V lookup: CDR1 GTSNPN, CDR2 SVGIG (reference sequence).

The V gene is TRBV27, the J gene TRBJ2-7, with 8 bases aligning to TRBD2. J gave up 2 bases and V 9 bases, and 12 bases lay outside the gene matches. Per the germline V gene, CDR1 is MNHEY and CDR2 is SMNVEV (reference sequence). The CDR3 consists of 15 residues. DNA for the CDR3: TGTGCCAGTTCCTTTGTGGCGGGAGGAACCTACGAGCAGTACTTC. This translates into CASSFVAGGTYEQYF.

CDR3 bases: TGCGCCAGCTCCCGGGACAGGGGCACCGGGGAGCTGTTTTTT. Amino acid sequence: CASSRDRGTGELFF. The chain couples TRBV5-1 to TRBJ2-2; 10 bases are a match to TRBD1. The CDR3 sequence is 14 residues long. Germline V gene data show CDR1 as SGHRS and CDR2 as YFSETQ. V lost 7 bases to trimming and J lost 4 bases; unmatched junction nucleotides: 4. The full variable domain, in which reference TRBV5-1 and TRBJ2-2 provide the parts outside the CDR3, is KAGVTQTPRYLIKTRGQQVTLSCSPISGHRSVSWYQQTPGQGLQFLFEYFSETQRNKGNFPGRFSGRQFSNSRSEMNVSTLELGDSALYLCASSRDRGTGELFFGEGSRLTVL.

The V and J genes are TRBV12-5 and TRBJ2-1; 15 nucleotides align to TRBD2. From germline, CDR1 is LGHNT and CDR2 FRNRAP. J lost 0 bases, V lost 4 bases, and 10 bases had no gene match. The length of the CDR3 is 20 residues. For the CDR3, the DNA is TGTGCTAGTGGTTCCCGTCGGACTAGCGGGGGGGTTAGCTCCTACAATGAGCAGTTCTTC. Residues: CASGSRRTSGGVSSYNEQFF.

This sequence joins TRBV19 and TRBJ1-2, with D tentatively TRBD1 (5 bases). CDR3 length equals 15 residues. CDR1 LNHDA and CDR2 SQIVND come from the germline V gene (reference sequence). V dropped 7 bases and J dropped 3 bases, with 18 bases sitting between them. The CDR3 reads CASTRGRGRDYGYTF. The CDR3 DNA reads TGTGCCAGTACCCGGGGGAGGGGTCGGGACTATGGCTACACCTTC.

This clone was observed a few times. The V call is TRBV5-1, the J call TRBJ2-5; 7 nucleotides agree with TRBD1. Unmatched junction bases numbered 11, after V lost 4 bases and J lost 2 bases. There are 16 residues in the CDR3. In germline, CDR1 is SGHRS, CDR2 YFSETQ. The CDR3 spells CASSTRIGTDQETQYF. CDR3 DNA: TGCGCCAGCAGCACGCGAATAGGGACAGATCAAGAGACCCAGTACTTC.

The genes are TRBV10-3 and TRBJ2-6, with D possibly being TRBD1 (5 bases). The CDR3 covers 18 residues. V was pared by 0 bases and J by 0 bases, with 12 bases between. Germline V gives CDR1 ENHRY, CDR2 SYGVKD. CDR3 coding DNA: TGTGCCATCAGTGAGTCGTGGGGCCGTAGCTCTGGGGCCAACGTCCTGACTTTC. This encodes CAISESWGRSSGANVLTF.

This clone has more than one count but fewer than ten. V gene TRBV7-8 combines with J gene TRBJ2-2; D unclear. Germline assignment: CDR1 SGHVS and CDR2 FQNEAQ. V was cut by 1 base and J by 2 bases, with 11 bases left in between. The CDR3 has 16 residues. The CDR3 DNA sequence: TGTGCCAGCAGCTTAGTCGGAGACCCCAACACCGGGGAGCTGTTTTTT. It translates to CASSLVGDPNTGELFF.

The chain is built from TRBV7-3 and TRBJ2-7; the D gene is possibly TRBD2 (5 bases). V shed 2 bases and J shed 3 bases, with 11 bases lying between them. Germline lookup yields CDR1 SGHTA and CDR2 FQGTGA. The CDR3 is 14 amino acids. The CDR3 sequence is CASSLERGDYEQYF. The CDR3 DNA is TGTGCCAGCAGCTTAGAACGGGGAGACTACGAGCAGTACTTC. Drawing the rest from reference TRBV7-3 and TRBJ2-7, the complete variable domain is GAGVSQTPSNKVTEKGKYVELRCDPISGHTALYWYRQSLGQGPEFLIYFQGTGAADDSGLPNDRFFAVRPEGSVSTLKIQRTERGDSAVYLCASSLERGDYEQYFGPGTRLTVT.

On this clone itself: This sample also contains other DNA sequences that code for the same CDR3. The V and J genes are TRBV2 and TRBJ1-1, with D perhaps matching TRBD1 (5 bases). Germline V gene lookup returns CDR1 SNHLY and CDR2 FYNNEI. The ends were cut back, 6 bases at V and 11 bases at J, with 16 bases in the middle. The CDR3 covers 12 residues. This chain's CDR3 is CASRLSGGEAFF. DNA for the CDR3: TGTGCCAGCAGGCTCAGTGGGGGGGAGGCTTTCTTT.

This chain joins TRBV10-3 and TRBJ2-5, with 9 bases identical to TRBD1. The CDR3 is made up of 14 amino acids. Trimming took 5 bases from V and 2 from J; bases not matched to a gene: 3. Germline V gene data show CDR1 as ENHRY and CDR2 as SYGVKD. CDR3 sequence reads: CAISKGQGQETQYF. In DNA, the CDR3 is TGTGCCATCAGTAAGGGACAGGGTCAAGAGACCCAGTACTTC.

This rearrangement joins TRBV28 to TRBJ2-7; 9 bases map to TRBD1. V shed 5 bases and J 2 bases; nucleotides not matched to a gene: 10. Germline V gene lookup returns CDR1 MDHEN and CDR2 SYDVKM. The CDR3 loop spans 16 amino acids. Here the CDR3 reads CASSPTGTGRTYEQYF. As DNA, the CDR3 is TGTGCCAGCAGTCCGACCGGGACAGGGAGGACCTACGAGCAGTACTTC.

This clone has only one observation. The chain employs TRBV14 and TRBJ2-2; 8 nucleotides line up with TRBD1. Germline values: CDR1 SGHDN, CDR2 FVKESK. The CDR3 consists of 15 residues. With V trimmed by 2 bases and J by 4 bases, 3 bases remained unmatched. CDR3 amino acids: CASSQLTGATGELFF. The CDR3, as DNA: TGTGCCAGCAGCCAACTGACAGGGGCCACCGGGGAGCTGTTTTTT.

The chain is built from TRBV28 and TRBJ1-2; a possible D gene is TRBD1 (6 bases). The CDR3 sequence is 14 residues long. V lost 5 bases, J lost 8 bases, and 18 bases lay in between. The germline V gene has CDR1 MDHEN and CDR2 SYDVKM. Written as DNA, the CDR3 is TGTGCCAGCAGTCCCCCACAGGGAGCTGAAGGCTACACCTTC. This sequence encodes CASSPPQGAEGYTF.

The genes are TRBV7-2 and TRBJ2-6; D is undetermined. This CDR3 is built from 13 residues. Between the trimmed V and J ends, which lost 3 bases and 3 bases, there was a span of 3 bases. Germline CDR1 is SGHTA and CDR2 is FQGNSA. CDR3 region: CASSFYGANVLTF. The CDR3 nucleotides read TGTGCCAGCAGCTTCTATGGGGCCAACGTCCTGACTTTC. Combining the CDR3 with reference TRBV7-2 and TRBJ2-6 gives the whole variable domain GAGVSQSPSNKVTEKGKDVELRCDPISGHTALYWYRQSLGQGLEFLIYFQGNSAPDKSGLPSDRFSAERTGGSVSTLTIQRTQQEDSAVYLCASSFYGANVLTFGAGSRLTVL.